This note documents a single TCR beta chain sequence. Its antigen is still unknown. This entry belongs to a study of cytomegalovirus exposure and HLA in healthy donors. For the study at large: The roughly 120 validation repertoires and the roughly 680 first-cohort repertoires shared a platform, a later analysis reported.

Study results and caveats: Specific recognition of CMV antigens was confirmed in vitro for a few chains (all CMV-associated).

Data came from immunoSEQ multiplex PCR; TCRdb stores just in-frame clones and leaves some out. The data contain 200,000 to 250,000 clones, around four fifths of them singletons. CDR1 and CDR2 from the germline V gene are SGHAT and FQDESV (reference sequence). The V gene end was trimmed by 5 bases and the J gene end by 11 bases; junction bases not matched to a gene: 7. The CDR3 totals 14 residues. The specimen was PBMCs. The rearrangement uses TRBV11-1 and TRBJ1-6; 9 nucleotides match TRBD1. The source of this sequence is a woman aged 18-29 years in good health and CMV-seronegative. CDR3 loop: CASSIEDRGAPLHF. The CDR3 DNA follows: TGTGCCAGCAGCATTGAGGACAGGGGTGCACCCCTCCACTTT.